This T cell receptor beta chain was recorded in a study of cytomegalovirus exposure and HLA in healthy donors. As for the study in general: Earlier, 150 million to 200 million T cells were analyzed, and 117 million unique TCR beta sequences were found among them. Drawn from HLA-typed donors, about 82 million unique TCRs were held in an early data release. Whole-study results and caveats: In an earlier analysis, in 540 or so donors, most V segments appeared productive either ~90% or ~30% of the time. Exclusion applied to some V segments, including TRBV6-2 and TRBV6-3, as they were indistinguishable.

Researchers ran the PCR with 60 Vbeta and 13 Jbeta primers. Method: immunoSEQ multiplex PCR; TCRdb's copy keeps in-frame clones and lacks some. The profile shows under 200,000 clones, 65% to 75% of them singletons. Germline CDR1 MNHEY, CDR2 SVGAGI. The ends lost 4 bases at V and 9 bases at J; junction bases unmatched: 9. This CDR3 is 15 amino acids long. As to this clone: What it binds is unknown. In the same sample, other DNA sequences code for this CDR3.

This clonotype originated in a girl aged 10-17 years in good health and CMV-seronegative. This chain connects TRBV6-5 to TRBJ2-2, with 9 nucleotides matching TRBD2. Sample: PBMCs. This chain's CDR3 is CASSFRRLAGRELFF. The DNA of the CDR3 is TGTGCCAGCAGTTTTAGGCGTCTAGCGGGGCGGGAGCTGTTTTTT.